This T cell receptor (beta chain) was documented in a study of blood T cell repertoires in COVID-19. On the study more broadly: The United States, Italy and Spain supplied acute and convalescent COVID-19 samples. The analysed material was cDNA or gDNA that came from T cells, B-cell-depleted T cells, or PBMCs.

V lost 1 base and J 5 bases, leaving 14 bases between the germline ends. The CDR3 has 16 residues. Germline lookup yields CDR1 SGHNT and CDR2 YENEEA. This clone was observed a handful of times. In the original processing: By means of reference gene primer amplification, nucleated cell counts were estimated. The assay was immunoSEQ multiplex PCR, and TCRdb's table has in-frame clones only and misses some. The DNA was the basis for D and trimming; V, J and clone size are from that table. Of tens of thousands of clones in the sample, about 85% were seen once. The material sequenced was peripheral blood. This TCR was sampled from a male donor with acute or convalescent COVID-19. The V and J genes are TRBV11-3 and TRBJ2-2, with a possible D match to TRBD1 (6 bases). The CDR3 is CASSLATHRETGELFF. The CDR3, as DNA: TGTGCCAGCAGCTTAGCGACCCACAGGGAAACCGGGGAGCTGTTTTTT.